There are a few counts of the clone carrying this T cell receptor (beta chain). The CDR3 is 12 residues long. V lost 10 bases and J lost 5, with 12 bases in between. Germline CDR1 is LNHDA and CDR2 is SQIVND (reference sequence). Sequencing was performed with immunoSEQ multiplex PCR; in TCRdb, only in-frame clones are kept and a portion is missing. The sample lists several thousand clones, roughly three fifths occurring once. This sample is part of a study of neoadjuvant anti-PD-1 for oral cavity cancer. About the research overall: Around day 43, patients without progression received a fourth nivolumab dose before surgery.

The chain is built from TRBV19 and TRBJ2-1; D may be TRBD2 (5 bases). The TCR originated in a person between 40 and 80 years old with oral cavity squamous cell carcinoma. The sequenced sample was tumor tissue, obtained before nivolumab (anti-PD-1) treatment. In nucleotides, the CDR3 is TGTGCCACTAAGAGGGCGGACAATGAGCAGTTCTTC. It specifies CATKRADNEQFF.